Listed here are 21 T cell receptor beta chains from one sample, sequenced in a study of OX40 agonist ivuxolimab in advanced cancers. Profiling relied on immunoSEQ multiplex PCR, and the TCRdb table lists in-frame clones only, not all of them. This table has 41,000 or so clones, 70% to 85% appearing once. The material sequenced was CD4+ or CD8+ T cells sorted from blood, taken in a trial of the OX40 agonist ivuxolimab. The receptors were sampled from an adult with an advanced solid tumor such as melanoma, head and neck, liver or kidney cancer.

The V gene is TRBV7-9, the J gene TRBJ2-7, with D possibly being TRBD1 or TRBD2 (5 bases each). Trimming removed 5 bases from V and 4 bases from J, with 15 bases in between. This CDR3 has 14 amino acids. Germline V CDR1 and CDR2: SEHNR, FQNEAQ (reference sequence). CDR3 in amino acids: CASSPGGGMYEQYF. CDR3 DNA: TGTGCCAGCAGCCCGGGTGGGGGAATGTACGAGCAGTACTTC.

This sequence joins TRBV10-2 and TRBJ2-5; unclear D gene. The CDR3 has 11 amino acids. CDR1 is WSHSY and CDR2 is SAAADI in the germline V gene. V lost 6 bases and J 4 bases, leaving 6 bases between the germline ends. The CDR3 protein is CASRDRETQYF. The CDR3 DNA sequence: TGCGCCAGCAGGGATCGAGAGACCCAGTACTTC.

In DNA form, the CDR3 reads TGTGCCAGCAGTCTTACCAATCAGCCCCAGCATTTT. Translating gives CASSLTNQPQHF. The chain carries TRBV2 and TRBJ1-5; the D is unclear. This CDR3 has 12 residues. CDR1 and CDR2 (germline): SNHLY, FYNNEI. Trimming removed 5 bases from V and 3 bases from J, with 5 bases in between. Variable domain in full (rest from reference TRBV2 and TRBJ1-5): EPEVTQTPSHQVTQMGQEVILRCVPISNHLYFYWYRQILGQKVEFLVSFYNNEISEKSEIFDDQFSVERPDGSNFTLKIRSTKLEDSAMYFCASSLTNQPQHFGDGTRLSIL.

This clone was detected once. J is TRBJ2-7 and V is TRBV30; 7 bases match TRBD1. Germline V gene sequence: CDR1 GTSNPN, CDR2 SVGIG (reference sequence). This CDR3 spans 15 amino acids. Losses at the gene ends were 5 bases for V and 2 bases for J; bases not matched to a gene: 12. CDR3 amino acids: CAWRLRDRPTYEQYF. In DNA form, the CDR3 reads TGTGCCTGGCGATTACGGGACAGACCGACCTACGAGCAGTACTTC. The complete variable domain, with remaining parts taken from reference TRBV30 and TRBJ2-7, reads SQTIHQWPATLVQPVGSPLSLECTVEGTSNPNLYWYRQAAGRGLQLLFYSVGIGQISSEVPQNLSASRPQDRQFILSSKKLLLSDSGFYLCAWRLRDRPTYEQYFGPGTRLTVT.

V gene TRBV9 combines with J gene TRBJ2-1; no firm D call. The CDR3 is 13 residues long. V was shortened by 0 bases and J by 4 bases, with 5 bases between the two germline ends. The germline CDR1 and CDR2 sequences are SGDLS and YYNGEE. CDR3 sequence: CASSVEIYNEQFF. DNA for the CDR3: TGTGCCAGCAGCGTAGAGATTTACAATGAGCAGTTCTTC.

The J gene is TRBJ2-3, the V gene TRBV27; the match to TRBD2 covers 12 bases. Trimming cost V 2 bases and J 1 base; bases outside gene matches: 4. The CDR3 contains 17 residues. Germline V gene sequence: CDR1 MNHEY, CDR2 SMNVEV (reference sequence). The DNA for the CDR3 is TGTGCCAGCAGTTTAAGGAGACTAGCGGGAGGCACAGATACGCAGTATTTT. It translates to CASSLRRLAGGTDTQYF.

J is TRBJ2-7 and V is TRBV11-2, with D perhaps TRBD1 (6 bases). Trimming shortened V by 2 bases and J by 8 bases, and 16 bases separated the two germline ends. Germline V gene lookup returns CDR1 SGHAT and CDR2 FQNNGV. CDR3 length equals 14 residues. The CDR3 loop reads CASSLTTGGWKQYF. The CDR3 bases are TGTGCCAGCAGCTTAACGACAGGCGGGTGGAAGCAGTACTTC.

The chain couples TRBV6-5 to TRBJ2-7; TRBD2 matches at 8 bases. Germline V lookup: CDR1 MNHEY, CDR2 SVGAGI. The CDR3 is made up of 13 amino acids. Trimming removed 6 bases from V and 7 bases from J; junction bases left unmatched: 8. The CDR3 DNA reads TGTGCCAGCAGGACTAGCGCCCTGCGGGAGCAGTACTTC. Protein sequence: CASRTSALREQYF.

On this clone: One end of the junction fails to match germline, which may point to a read error. J is TRBJ2-4 and V is TRBV7-7; tentatively, D is TRBD2 (6 bases). The CDR3 sequence is 15 residues long. CDR1 is SSHAT and CDR2 is FNYEAQ in the germline V gene (reference sequence). The CDR3 DNA reads as TGTGCTAGCAGTGGGGGGAAACTAGCCAAAAACATTCAGTACTTC. This codes for CASSGGKLAKNIQYF.

This clone was picked up a small number of times. The chain employs TRBV19 and TRBJ2-2, with 9 bases that match TRBD2. After removal of 3 bases from V and 1 base from J, the junction contained 9 bases not matched to a gene. CDR3 length equals 18 residues. CDR1 LNHDA and CDR2 SQIVND come from the germline V gene (reference sequence). The CDR3 here is CASSIRPSGNRNTGELFF. The CDR3 DNA reads as TGTGCCAGTAGTATTCGTCCTAGCGGGAATCGGAACACCGGGGAGCTGTTTTTT.

The CDR3 coding sequence is TGTGCCAGCAGCTTCAGCTCTGGGGCCAACGTCCTGACTTTC. As protein: CASSFSSGANVLTF. V and J are TRBV7-3 and TRBJ2-6; D gene unclear. The CDR3 spans 14 residues. Germline-derived CDR1 and CDR2 are SGHTA and FQGTGA. V was trimmed by 3 bases and J by 0 bases, leaving 3 bases between them. Filled out from reference TRBV7-3 and TRBJ2-6, the complete variable domain reads GAGVSQTPSNKVTEKGKYVELRCDPISGHTALYWYRQSLGQGPEFLIYFQGTGAADDSGLPNDRFFAVRPEGSVSTLKIQRTERGDSAVYLCASSFSSGANVLTFGAGSRLTVL.

This chain joins TRBV7-2 and TRBJ2-7; no definite D call. Between the trimmed V and J ends, which lost 1 base and 1 base, there was a span of 8 bases. The germline CDR1 and CDR2 sequences are SGHTA and FQGNSA. This CDR3 comprises 14 residues. This chain's CDR3 is CASSLGAPSYEQYF. In DNA, the CDR3 is TGTGCCAGCAGCTTAGGCGCCCCGTCCTACGAGCAGTACTTC. Filled out from reference TRBV7-2 and TRBJ2-7, the complete variable domain reads GAGVSQSPSNKVTEKGKDVELRCDPISGHTALYWYRQSLGQGLEFLIYFQGNSAPDKSGLPSDRFSAERTGGSVSTLTIQRTQQEDSAVYLCASSLGAPSYEQYFGPGTRLTVT.

This chain connects TRBV4-3 to TRBJ1-3, with unresolved D. Germline assignment: CDR1 LGHNA and CDR2 YSLEER. V was pared by 3 bases and J by 6 bases, with 18 bases between. This CDR3 is built from 16 residues. In DNA form, the CDR3 reads TGCGCCAGCAGCCAGGCTACAATGTTGGCCCAAAACACCATATATTTT. It is translated as CASSQATMLAQNTIYF.

The V call is TRBV18, the J call TRBJ2-3; 8 bases agree with TRBD1. The V gene's germline CDR1 is KGHSH and CDR2 LQKENI. The V and J ends lost 5 bases and 1 base, in that order; junction bases with no gene match: 11. The CDR3 is 17 residues long. CDR3 sequence reads: CASSSNGATGGTDTQYF. CDR3 in DNA: TGTGCCAGCTCATCAAACGGGGCGACAGGGGGCACAGATACGCAGTATTTT.

This chain connects TRBV28 to TRBJ2-2, with D uncertain. Germline CDR1 reads MDHEN; CDR2 reads SYDVKM. The CDR3 loop spans 16 amino acids. The germline V and J ends were trimmed by 3 bases and 4 bases, with 15 bases remaining between them. The CDR3: CASSFPTQDLTGELFF. Written as DNA, the CDR3 is TGTGCCAGCAGTTTTCCGACGCAGGACCTCACCGGGGAGCTGTTTTTT.

V and J are TRBV5-4 and TRBJ2-1; 8 positions match TRBD2. V lost 1 base, J lost 4 bases, and 4 bases stayed unmatched. This CDR3 has 15 residues. The germline gives CDR1 SGHNT, CDR2 YYREEE (reference sequence). Written as DNA, the CDR3 is TGTGCCAGCAGCTTGTTAATAGCGGGGTACAATGAGCAGTTCTTC. Protein: CASSLLIAGYNEQFF.

V gene TRBV5-1 combines with J gene TRBJ2-5, with D possibly being TRBD2 (6 bases). The germline V gene has CDR1 SGHRS and CDR2 YFSETQ. CDR3 length: 14 residues. The germline V and J ends were trimmed by 0 bases and 9 bases, with 15 bases remaining between them. CDR3 sequence (DNA): TGCGCCAGCAGCTTGGGCAGCGGGTATGAATCCCAGTACTTC. This gives the protein CASSLGSGYESQYF. Drawing the rest from reference TRBV5-1 and TRBJ2-5, the complete variable domain is KAGVTQTPRYLIKTRGQQVTLSCSPISGHRSVSWYQQTPGQGLQFLFEYFSETQRNKGNFPGRFSGRQFSNSRSEMNVSTLELGDSALYLCASSLGSGYESQYFGPGTRLLVL.

The chain has TRBV4-3 and TRBJ2-3; no reliable D call. V lost 0 bases, J lost 1 base, and 5 bases lay in between. This CDR3 is 14 amino acids long. Germline V gene sequence: CDR1 LGHNA, CDR2 YSLEER. In DNA form, the CDR3 reads TGCGCCAGCAGCCAAGATAGGGGCACAGATACGCAGTATTTT. Amino acids: CASSQDRGTDTQYF.

The chain has TRBV7-2 and TRBJ1-2, with D maybe TRBD1 (5 bases). This CDR3 is built from 16 residues. V was trimmed by 4 bases and J by 2 bases, leaving 17 bases between them. Germline CDR1 is SGHTA and CDR2 is FQGNSA. Here the CDR3 reads CASSSTSGTPNYGYTF. The CDR3 nucleotides are TGTGCCAGCAGCTCGACTTCCGGGACGCCGAACTATGGCTACACCTTC.

This chain connects TRBV7-2 to TRBJ2-5, with 7 positions matching TRBD1. CDR1 and CDR2 (germline): SGHTA, FQGNSA. The V and J ends lost 5 bases and 3 bases, in that order; junction bases with no gene match: 6. This CDR3 comprises 14 residues. The chain's CDR3 is CASSALRGKETQYF. In nucleotides, the CDR3 is TGTGCCAGCAGCGCTCTCAGGGGGAAAGAGACCCAGTACTTC.

This CDR3 is CASSLWALTGYSNQPQHF. CDR3 in DNA: TGTGCCAGCAGCTTATGGGCTCTGACAGGGTATAGCAATCAGCCCCAGCATTTT. This chain joins TRBV7-2 and TRBJ1-5, with TRBD1 matching 7 bases. Germline V gives CDR1 SGHTA, CDR2 FQGNSA. V shed 2 bases, J shed 0 bases, and the junction held 10 bases outside the gene matches. This CDR3 contains 18 residues.